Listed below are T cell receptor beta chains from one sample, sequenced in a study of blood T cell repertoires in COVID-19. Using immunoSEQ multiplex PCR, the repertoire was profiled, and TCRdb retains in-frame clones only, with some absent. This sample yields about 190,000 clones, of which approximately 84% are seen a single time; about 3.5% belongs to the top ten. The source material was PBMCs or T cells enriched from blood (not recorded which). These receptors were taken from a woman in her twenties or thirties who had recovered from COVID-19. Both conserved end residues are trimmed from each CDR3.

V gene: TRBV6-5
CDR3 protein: ASSYRGQVNTEAF

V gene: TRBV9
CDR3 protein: ASSPGPVWRETQY

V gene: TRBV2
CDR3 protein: ASSKPQGGLAVAQH

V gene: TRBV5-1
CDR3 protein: ASSRLTSYNEQF

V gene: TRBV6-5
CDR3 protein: ASSFTGSSYNSPLH

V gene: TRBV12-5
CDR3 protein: ASGLAWETEAF

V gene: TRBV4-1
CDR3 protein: ASSQEATSTNEQF

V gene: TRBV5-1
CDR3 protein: ASSPEGSKVGAF

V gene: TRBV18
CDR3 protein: ASSPLGTSGTEQPYEQY

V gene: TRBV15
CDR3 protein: ATSREGSGGSYEQY

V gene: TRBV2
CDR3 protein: ASSEDLFSGELF

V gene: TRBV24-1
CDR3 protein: ATIDYYGYT

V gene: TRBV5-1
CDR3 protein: ASSLYPGTGEQY

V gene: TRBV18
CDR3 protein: ASSPLSGGDYNEQF

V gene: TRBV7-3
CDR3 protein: ASSSNGQGAF

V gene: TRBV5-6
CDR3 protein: ASSLTKGQPGNQPQH

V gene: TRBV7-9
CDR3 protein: ASSLTSFNEQF

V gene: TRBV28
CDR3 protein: ASSLLDFSGDNEQF

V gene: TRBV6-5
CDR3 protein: ASSLLAGGYEQY

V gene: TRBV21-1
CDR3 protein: ASSKHWTSGTSSYNEQF

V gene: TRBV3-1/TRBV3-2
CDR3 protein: ASSQVGGVGEQY

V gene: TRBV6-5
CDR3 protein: ASTGRGSYGYT

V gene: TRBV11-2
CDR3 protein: ASSLGETGTYGYT

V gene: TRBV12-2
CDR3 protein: ASRPNGGPGELF

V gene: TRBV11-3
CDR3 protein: ASSLGLAGNADTQY

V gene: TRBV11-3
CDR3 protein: ASSSGTRSYNEQF

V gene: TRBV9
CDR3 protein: ASSPGVGGTQY

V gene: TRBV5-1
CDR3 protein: ASSLVLREGKETQY

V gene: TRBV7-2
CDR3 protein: ASARLAPNNEQF

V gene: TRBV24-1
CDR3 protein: ATSPWTSTPSTDTQY

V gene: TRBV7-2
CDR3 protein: ASSQGTSGGAGTQY

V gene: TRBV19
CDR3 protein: ASSLDSNYGYT

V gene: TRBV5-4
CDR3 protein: ASSLLTSGGTGELF

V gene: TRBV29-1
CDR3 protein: SVEDLGQDYGYT

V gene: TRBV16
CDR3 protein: ASSLLGGRGYT

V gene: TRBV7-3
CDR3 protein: ASSFSGWETQY

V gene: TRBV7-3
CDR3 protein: ASSDGLAGKAAQY

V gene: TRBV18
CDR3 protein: ASSPPGQGVYGYT

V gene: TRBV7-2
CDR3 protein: ASHRRDEGTQY

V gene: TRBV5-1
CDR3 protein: ASCVGMGLAGGETQY

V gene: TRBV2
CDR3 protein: ASSGMLVRGNQPQH

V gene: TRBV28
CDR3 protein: ASLGYRGNYGYT

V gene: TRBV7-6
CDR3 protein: ASSHQETSGMTSGELF

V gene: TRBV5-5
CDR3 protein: ASSLEGDRTTYGYT

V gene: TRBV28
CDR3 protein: ASSFPGQGYNTEAF

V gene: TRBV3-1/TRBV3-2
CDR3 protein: ASRQTGLNQPQH

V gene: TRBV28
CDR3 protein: ASSSTGQSPKFYGYT

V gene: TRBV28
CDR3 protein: ASSSSRGILKPQH

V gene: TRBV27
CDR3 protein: ASSPGTGPYNEQF

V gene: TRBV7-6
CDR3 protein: ASSSSDKPADRDSYNEQF

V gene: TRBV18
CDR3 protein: ASSPQTVPNYGYT

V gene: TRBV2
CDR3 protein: ASRLALDRGEYRNQPQH

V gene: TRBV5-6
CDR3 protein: ASSLPGQETQY

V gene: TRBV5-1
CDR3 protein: ASSPGRSGNEQF

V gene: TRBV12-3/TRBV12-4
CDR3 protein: ASSFRNTDEQF

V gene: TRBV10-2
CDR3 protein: ASSESSGLAGTSLNEQF

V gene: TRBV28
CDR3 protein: ASTLAGVTEAF

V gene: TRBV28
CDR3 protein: ASSSFGQGEQY

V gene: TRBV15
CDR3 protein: ATSREGAGGYNEQF